This T cell receptor beta chain is from a study of blood T cell repertoires in COVID-19. Study context: Samples representing acute and convalescent COVID-19 were sourced from the United States, Italy and Spain. PBMCs, B-cell-depleted T cells, or T cells were the source of the cDNA or gDNA that made up the material.

Authors' analysis steps: The authors estimated nucleated cell counts from reference gene primer amplification. Generated by immunoSEQ multiplex PCR, the TCRdb table keeps only in-frame clones and is missing some. V and J calls plus clone size are reproduced from that table; the DNA served to infer D and trimming. The sample shows 40,000 or so clones, roughly 89% of them seen only once. CDR3 length: 15 residues. V gave up 2 bases and J gave up 8 bases, with 18 bases separating them. Germline values: CDR1 LGHDT, CDR2 YNNKEL (reference sequence). The V and J genes are TRBV3-1 (or the pseudogene TRBV3-2) and TRBJ1-2, with a tentative D call TRBD1 (5 bases). The receptor was isolated from a man aged 45-60 years with active COVID-19. Sequences were obtained from peripheral blood. The CDR3 spells CASSQRGTAEAGYTF. The CDR3 region has the DNA TGTGCCAGCAGCCAACGCGGGACGGCGGAGGCGGGCTACACCTTC.